This TCR beta chain was observed in a study of cytomegalovirus exposure and HLA in healthy donors. Study-level points and caveats: As a later analysis showed, a missense DCLRE1C variant was linked to trimming of TCR beta V- and J-genes.

The PCR made use of 60 Vbeta and 13 Jbeta primers. Clones were sequenced by immunoSEQ multiplex PCR, and TCRdb holds only the in-frame ones, with some missing. The table has roughly 200,000 clones, approximately 80% seen once. In this sample, this clone turned up once. Its target is unknown. Germline V gives CDR1 SGHAT, CDR2 FQNNGV. This CDR3 comprises 15 residues. The V gene end was trimmed by 4 bases and the J gene end by 4 bases; junction bases not matched to a gene: 4. Sequenced material: PBMCs. The chain uses TRBV11-2 and TRBJ2-7; 13 bases match TRBD2. The origin of this receptor is a boy younger than 10 in good health and CMV-seronegative. The CDR3 DNA is TGTGCCAGCAGCTACTGGACTAGCGGGAGTTACGAGCAGTACTTC. It encodes CASSYWTSGSYEQYF.